This note documents a single T cell receptor beta chain sequence. As yet, its antigen is unknown. This PCR relied on a set of 60 Vbeta primers and 13 Jbeta primers. Libraries were prepared by immunoSEQ multiplex PCR; TCRdb keeps only in-frame clonotypes and omits some of them. The table shows 120,000 or so clones, with roughly a sixth occurring only once. The sample comes from a study of cytomegalovirus exposure and HLA in healthy donors. The study, taken as a whole, reports: TCR beta V segments were, for the most part, productive about 87% or about 30% of the time in an earlier analysis.

Sequencing was performed on PBMCs. This sequence originates from a female donor in good health and CMV-seropositive.

The CDR3 here is CASSLGGTRRYEQYF. CDR3 nucleotides: TGTGCCAGCAGTTTGGGAGGGACTAGGAGATACGAGCAGTACTTC. The chain joins TRBV28 to TRBJ2-7; 8 bases are shared with TRBD2. This CDR3 has 15 amino acids. Germline V gives CDR1 MDHEN, CDR2 SYDVKM. Losses at the gene ends were 3 bases for V and 4 bases for J; bases not matched to a gene: 8. Full variable domain (missing parts from reference TRBV28 and TRBJ2-7): DVKVTQSSRYLVKRTGEKVFLECVQDMDHENMFWYRQDPGLGLRLIYFSYDVKMKEKGDIPEGYSVSREKKERFSLILESASTNQTSMYLCASSLGGTRRYEQYFGPGTRLTVT.